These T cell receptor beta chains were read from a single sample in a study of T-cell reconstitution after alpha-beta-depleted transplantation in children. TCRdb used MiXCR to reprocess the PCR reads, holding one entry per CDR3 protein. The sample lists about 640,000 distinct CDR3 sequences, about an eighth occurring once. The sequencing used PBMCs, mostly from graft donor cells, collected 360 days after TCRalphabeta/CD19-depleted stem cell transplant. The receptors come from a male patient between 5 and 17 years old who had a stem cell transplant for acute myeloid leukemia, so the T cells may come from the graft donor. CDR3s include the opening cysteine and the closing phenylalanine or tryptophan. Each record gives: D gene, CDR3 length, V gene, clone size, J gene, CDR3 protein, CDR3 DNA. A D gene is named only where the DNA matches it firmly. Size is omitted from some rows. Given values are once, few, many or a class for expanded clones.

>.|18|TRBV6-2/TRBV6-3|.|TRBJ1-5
CASSPDFPTTSLDQPQHF
TGTGCCAGCAGCCCGGACTTCCCTACAACCTCGCTCGATCAGCCCCAGCATTTT
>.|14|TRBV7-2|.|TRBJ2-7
CASSLRWSGYEQYF
TGTGCCAGCAGTCTTCGATGGAGCGGCTACGAGCAGTACTTC
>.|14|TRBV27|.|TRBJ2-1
CASSPSGWPRRQFF
TGTGCCAGCAGTCCCTCCGGGTGGCCTCGGAGGCAGTTCTTC
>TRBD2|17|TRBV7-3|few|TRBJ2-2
CASSLTGTSVGSGELFF
TGTGCCAGCAGCCTTACCGGGACTAGCGTAGGCTCCGGGGAGCTGTTTTTT
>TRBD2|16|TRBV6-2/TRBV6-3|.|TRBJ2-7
CASSYAGLAGGNEQYF
TGTGCCAGCAGTTACGCGGGACTAGCGGGAGGAAACGAGCAGTACTTC
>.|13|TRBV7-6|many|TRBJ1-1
CASSWTAYTEAFF
TGTGCCAGCAGCTGGACGGCCTACACTGAAGCTTTCTTT
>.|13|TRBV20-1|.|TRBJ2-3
CSPHRAGTDTQYF
TGCAGTCCCCACAGGGCGGGGACAGATACGCAGTATTTT
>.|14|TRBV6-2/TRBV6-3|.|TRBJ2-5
CASSLHYGRETQYF
TGTGCCAGCAGTTTGCACTACGGGAGAGAGACCCAGTACTTC
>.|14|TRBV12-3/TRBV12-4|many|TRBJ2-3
CASSLGGAPDTQYF
TGTGCCAGCAGTTTGGGGGGGGCCCCAGATACGCAGTATTTT
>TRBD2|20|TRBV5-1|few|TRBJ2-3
CASSTWAFSSGRAITDTQYF
TGCGCCAGCAGCACGTGGGCCTTTTCTAGCGGGCGAGCTATCACAGATACGCAGTATTTT
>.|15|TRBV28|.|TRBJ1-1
CAARGLGAENTEAFF
TGTGCCGCACGAGGACTGGGGGCTGAGAACACTGAAGCTTTCTTT
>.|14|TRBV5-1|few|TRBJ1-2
CASSLVRQVDGYTF
TGCGCCAGCAGCTTAGTCCGACAAGTCGATGGCTACACCTTC
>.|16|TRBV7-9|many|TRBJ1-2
CASSPRGAGPNYGYTF
TGTGCCAGCAGCCCTAGGGGGGCAGGACCTAACTATGGCTACACCTTC
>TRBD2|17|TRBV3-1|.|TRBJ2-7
CASSQDPPSGISYEQYF
TGTGCCAGCAGCCAAGACCCCCCTAGCGGGATAAGTTACGAGCAGTACTTC
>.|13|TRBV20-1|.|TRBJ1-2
CSARPDRLCGYTF
TGCAGTGCTAGACCAGACAGGCTATGTGGCTACACCTTC
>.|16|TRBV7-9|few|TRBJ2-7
CASSFLQAGRLYEQYF
TGTGCCAGCAGCTTCTTACAGGCCGGAAGGCTCTACGAGCAGTACTTC
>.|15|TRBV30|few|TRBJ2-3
CAWVRRGIFTDTQYF
TGTGCCTGGGTCCGGAGGGGGATTTTCACAGATACGCAGTATTTT
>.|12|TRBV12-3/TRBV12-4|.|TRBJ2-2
CASSRPHGELFF
TGTGCCAGCAGCCGGCCTCACGGGGAGCTGTTTTTT
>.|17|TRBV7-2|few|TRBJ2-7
CASSLATLRTASYEQYF
TGTGCCAGCAGCTTAGCGACCCTTCGCACTGCCTCCTACGAGCAGTACTTC
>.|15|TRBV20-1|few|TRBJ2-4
CSARDEGETKNIQYF
TGCAGTGCTAGAGATGAGGGGGAGACCAAAAACATTCAGTACTTC
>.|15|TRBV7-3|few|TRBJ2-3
CASSLKGGDVDTQYF
TGTGCCAGCAGCTTAAAAGGGGGGGACGTGGATACGCAGTATTTT
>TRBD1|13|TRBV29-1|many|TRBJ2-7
CSVPGQGPYEQYF
TGCAGCGTGCCCGGACAGGGACCCTACGAGCAGTACTTC
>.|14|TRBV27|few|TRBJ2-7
CASSSGAWGYEQYF
TGTGCCAGCTCGTCCGGGGCTTGGGGCTACGAGCAGTACTTC
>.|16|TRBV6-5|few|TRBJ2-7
CASSYSPGVSSYEQYF
TGTGCCAGCAGTTACTCGCCAGGCGTAAGCTCCTACGAGCAGTACTTC
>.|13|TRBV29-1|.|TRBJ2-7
CSVGVAVTYEQYF
TGCAGCGTCGGGGTAGCGGTAACCTACGAGCAGTACTTC
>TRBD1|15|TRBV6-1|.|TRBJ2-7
CASSPPDRGRYEQYF
TGTGCCAGCAGCCCACCCGACAGGGGGCGCTACGAGCAGTACTTC
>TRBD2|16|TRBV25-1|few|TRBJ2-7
CASSEYGLAGSYEQYF
TGTGCCAGCAGTGAATATGGACTAGCGGGTTCCTACGAGCAGTACTTC
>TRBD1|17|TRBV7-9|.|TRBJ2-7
CASSLAPGQGLSYEQYF
TGTGCCAGCAGCTTAGCGCCCGGACAGGGTCTTTCCTACGAGCAGTACTTC
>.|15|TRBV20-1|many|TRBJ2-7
CSARPGLRPHYEQYF
TGCAGTGCTAGACCGGGTTTAAGGCCCCACTACGAGCAGTACTTC
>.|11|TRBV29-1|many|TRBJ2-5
CSVEAGPTQYF
TGCAGCGTTGAAGCCGGCCCAACCCAGTACTTC
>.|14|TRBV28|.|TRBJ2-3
CASNDRTRTDTQYF
TGTGCCAGCAACGATAGGACCCGGACAGATACGCAGTATTTT
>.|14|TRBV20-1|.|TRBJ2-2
CSAREGGYTGELFF
TGCAGTGCTAGAGAAGGGGGGTACACCGGGGAGCTGTTTTTT
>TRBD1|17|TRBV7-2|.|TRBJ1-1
CASSLARGQGMNTEAFF
TGTGCCAGCAGCTTAGCCCGCGGACAGGGGATGAACACTGAAGCTTTCTTT
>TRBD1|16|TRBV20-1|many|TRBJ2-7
CSASFYRGLSSYEQYF
TGCAGTGCTAGTTTTTACAGGGGGCTAAGCTCCTACGAGCAGTACTTC
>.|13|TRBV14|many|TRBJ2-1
CASSQALLNEQFF
TGTGCCAGCAGCCAAGCCCTCCTCAATGAGCAGTTCTTC
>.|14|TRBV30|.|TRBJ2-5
CACQGRITQETQYF
TGTGCCTGTCAAGGACGGATAACCCAAGAGACCCAGTACTTC
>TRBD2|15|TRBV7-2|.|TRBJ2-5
CASSSEAGVWETQYF
TGTGCCAGCAGCTCTGAAGCGGGAGTTTGGGAGACCCAGTACTTC
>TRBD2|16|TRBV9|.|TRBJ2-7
CASSVWSSGRSGEQYF
TGTGCCAGCAGCGTATGGTCTAGCGGGAGATCGGGCGAGCAGTACTTC
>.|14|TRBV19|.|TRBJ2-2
CASRLTGWTGELFF
TGTGCCAGTAGACTGACAGGATGGACCGGGGAGCTGTTTTTT
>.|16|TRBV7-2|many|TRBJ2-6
CASSSRRAAGANVLTF
TGTGCCAGCAGCTCCCGAAGGGCGGCTGGGGCCAACGTCCTGACTTTC
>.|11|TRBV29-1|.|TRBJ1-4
CSVDHGEKLFF
TGCAGCGTGGACCACGGGGAAAAACTGTTTTTT
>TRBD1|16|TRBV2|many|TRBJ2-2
CASETTGIGKAGELFF
TGTGCCAGCGAAACGACAGGGATAGGAAAAGCGGGGGAGCTGTTTTTT
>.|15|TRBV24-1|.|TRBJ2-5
CATQGDIGGKETQYF
TGTGCCACTCAAGGGGATATAGGGGGAAAAGAGACCCAGTACTTC
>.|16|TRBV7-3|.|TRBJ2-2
CASSLSPGSNTGELFF
TGTGCCAGCAGCTTATCCCCGGGTTCGAACACCGGGGAGCTGTTTTTT
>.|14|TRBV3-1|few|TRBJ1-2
CASSQPGGSRGYTF
TGTGCCAGCAGCCAGCCCGGAGGCAGTAGAGGCTACACCTTC
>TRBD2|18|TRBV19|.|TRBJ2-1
CASSPLAGGPSSYNEQFF
TGTGCCAGTAGTCCGCTAGCGGGAGGACCGAGCTCCTACAATGAGCAGTTCTTC
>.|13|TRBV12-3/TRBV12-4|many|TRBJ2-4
CASSWRGANIQYF
TGTGCCAGCAGTTGGCGGGGTGCAAACATTCAGTACTTC
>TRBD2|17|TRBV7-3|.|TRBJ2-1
CASSLRDSGRGSDEQFF
TGTGCCAGCAGCTTAAGGGATAGCGGGAGAGGGAGCGATGAGCAGTTCTTC
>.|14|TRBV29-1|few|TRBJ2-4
CSVPWAGEGNIQYF
TGCAGCGTACCATGGGCAGGGGAGGGAAACATTCAGTACTTC
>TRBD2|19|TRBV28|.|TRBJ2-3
CASSPIRGTSGTSTDTQYF
TGTGCCAGCAGCCCTATACGGGGGACTAGCGGAACTAGCACAGATACGCAGTATTTT
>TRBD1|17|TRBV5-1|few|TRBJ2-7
CASSFIAGTEILYEQYF
TGCGCCAGCAGCTTCATTGCCGGGACAGAAATTCTCTACGAGCAGTACTTC
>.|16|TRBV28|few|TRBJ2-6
CASSFVVLGGANVLTF
TGTGCCAGCAGTTTCGTGGTCCTGGGTGGGGCCAACGTCCTGACTTTC
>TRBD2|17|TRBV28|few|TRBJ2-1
CASSTQREVRTYNEQFF
TGTGCCAGCAGTACTCAGCGGGAGGTGCGGACCTACAATGAGCAGTTCTTC
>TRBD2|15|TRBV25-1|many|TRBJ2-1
CASSVLADAYNEQFF
TGTGCCAGCAGTGTCCTAGCGGATGCCTACAATGAGCAGTTCTTC